This T cell receptor (beta chain) was retrieved from a study of shared clonotypes between healthy human individuals. Study background: Donors had three CD4 naive, three CD4 memory, two CD8 naive and one CD8 memory plate apiece.

Naive CD45RA+ and memory CD45RA-negative subsets were split from CD4+ cells. Each subset's genomic DNA was shared equally among a number of immunoSEQ plates. Sequencing used immunoSEQ multiplex PCR; TCRdb keeps in-frame clones, though not all of them. The sample shows over 2 million clones, 85% to 95% of them seen only once. The germline V gene encodes CDR1 LNHDA and CDR2 SQIVND (reference sequence). Trimming removed 6 bases from V and 4 bases from J, with 15 bases in between. CDR3 length: 15 residues. What was sequenced was naive CD4+ T cells sorted from blood. The subset denotes: CD45RA+ positively selected. The receptor was isolated from a young man in good health. The chain carries TRBV19 and TRBJ2-2; possible D gene TRBD2, 5 bases. CDR3 residues: CASRTGAGLTGELFF. CDR3 bases: TGTGCCAGTAGAACTGGTGCGGGCCTCACCGGGGAGCTGTTTTTT.